Shown below are 6 T cell receptor beta chains from a single sample sequenced in a study of Ad26.COV2.S vaccination and SARS-CoV-2 variants. Here immunoSEQ multiplex PCR was the method, and the copy in TCRdb shows in-frame clones only, minus some. The sample consists of under 150,000 clones, 80% to 90% of them appearing once. The starting material was peripheral blood, obtained after recovery from COVID-19. All receptors derive from a human donor who had recovered from COVID-19.

J is TRBJ1-1 and V is TRBV19; D is possibly TRBD1 (5 bases). Trimming left V 8 bases short and J 5 bases short, with 9 bases between. The CDR3 loop spans 11 amino acids. Germline V gene lookup returns CDR1 LNHDA and CDR2 SQIVND (reference sequence). CDR3 protein: CASLGETEAFF. CDR3 nucleotides: TGTGCCAGTCTAGGGGAAACTGAAGCTTTCTTT.

In DNA, the CDR3 is TGTGCCAGCAGATATAGCGGGGGGAACCCAGAGACCCAGTACTTC. It is translated as CASRYSGGNPETQYF. J is TRBJ2-5 and V is TRBV27; 10 bases line up with TRBD2. V shed 6 bases and J 4 bases; nucleotides not matched to a gene: 8. CDR1 is MNHEY, CDR2 SMNVEV, per germline (reference sequence). The CDR3 covers 15 residues.

The chain employs TRBV30 and TRBJ1-1; no clear D. CDR3 length: 15 residues. With 2 bases removed from V and 5 bases from J, the gap between germline ends came to 18 bases. CDR1 and CDR2 (germline): GTSNPN, SVGIG (reference sequence). In DNA, the CDR3 is TGTGCCTGGAGTCCCCCCCCGGGGTTAGGGACTGAAGCTTTCTTT. It specifies CAWSPPPGLGTEAFF. The full variable domain, with the rest looked up from reference TRBV30 and TRBJ1-1, is SQTIHQWPATLVQPVGSPLSLECTVEGTSNPNLYWYRQAAGRGLQLLFYSVGIGQISSEVPQNLSASRPQDRQFILSSKKLLLSDSGFYLCAWSPPPGLGTEAFFGQGTRLTVV.

The V call is TRBV12-1, the J call TRBJ2-4; the table's TRBD1 call for D was not verified on the DNA. TRBV12-1 is given as a pseudogene. The CDR3 consists of 17 residues. CDR3: CASSTALWGRGKNIQYF. In nucleotides, the CDR3 is TGTGCCAGCAGCACCGCCCTATGGGGCAGGGGAAAAAACATTCAGTACTTC.

The rearrangement uses TRBV7-9 and TRBJ2-5; D not certain. V was cut by 0 bases and J by 1 base, with 9 bases left in between. CDR3 length: 15 residues. CDR1 is SEHNR and CDR2 is FQNEAQ in the germline V gene (reference sequence). Written as DNA, the CDR3 is TGTGCCAGCAGCTTAGCGTATGGTTCCCAAGAGACCCAGTACTTC. Amino acids: CASSLAYGSQETQYF.

The rearrangement links TRBV10-2 to TRBJ2-5; D remains unclear. Germline values: CDR1 WSHSY, CDR2 SAAADI. The CDR3 runs 14 residues. V lost 2 bases and J lost 2, with 9 bases in between. CDR3 in DNA: TGCGCCAGCAGTGAGGTAACAGTACAAGAGACCCAGTACTTC. Residues: CASSEVTVQETQYF.